These 17 T cell receptor beta chains were all obtained from the same sample, sequenced in a study of blood T cell repertoires in COVID-19 (dated by TCRdb to the early 2020s). Library construction relied on the immunoSEQ multiplex PCR assay. Here the immuneACCESS table is served through TCRdb, limited to in-frame sequences with V and J called. Missing clones are a known gap in these copies; in checked studies unresolved V genes cover under half, and the rest lacks a known reason. The sample contains 95,000 to 100,000 clones, over 75% of them found a single time. In total, the top ten clones hold roughly 11% of the sample. Sequenced: peripheral blood. These receptors were taken from a woman aged 25-40 years with acute or convalescent COVID-19.

This clone has a handful of counts. This chain joins TRBV7-9 and TRBJ2-3; 7 nucleotides match TRBD2. Trimming took 2 bases from V and 3 from J; bases not matched to a gene: 5. The CDR3 sequence is 15 residues long. Germline V lookup: CDR1 SEHNR, CDR2 FQNEAQ (reference sequence). CDR3 DNA: TGTGCCAGCAGCTTAAGCGGGACGGGGACAGATACGCAGTATTTT. Translating it yields CASSLSGTGTDTQYF.

This chain connects TRBV28 to TRBJ1-5; TRBD1 matches at 8 bases. V lost 2 bases, J lost 7 bases, and 7 bases stayed unmatched. The germline gives CDR1 MDHEN, CDR2 SYDVKM. This CDR3 region has 15 residues. In nucleotides, the CDR3 is TGTGCCAGCAGTTTAGGGGGACAGGCTGGGCAGCCCCAGCATTTT. Translation gives CASSLGGQAGQPQHF.

The table lists this clone with a few counts. V and J are TRBV28 and TRBJ1-5; 7 bases align to TRBD1. V gave up 6 bases and J gave up 0 bases; unmatched junction bases: 5. This CDR3 is built from 15 residues. Germline V CDR1 and CDR2: MDHEN, SYDVKM. The CDR3 nucleotides are TGTGCCAGCAGATCAGGGACAGTTAGCAATCAGCCCCAGCATTTT. As protein: CASRSGTVSNQPQHF.

This chain's CDR3 is CASSLPSTEAFF. Written as DNA, the CDR3 is TGTGCCAGCAGCCTCCCTTCGACTGAAGCTTTCTTT. V usage is TRBV3-1 (or the pseudogene TRBV3-2) and J usage is TRBJ1-1; D not certain. The CDR3 is 12 residues long. V was cut by 4 bases and J by 5 bases, with 8 bases left in between. Germline CDR1 reads LGHDT; CDR2 reads YNNKEL (reference sequence).

The chain recombines TRBV11-3 with TRBJ2-1, with D hard to call. V was shortened by 1 base and J by 7 bases, with 14 bases between the two germline ends. Germline CDR1 reads SGHNT; CDR2 reads YENEEA. The CDR3 covers 15 residues. The CDR3, as DNA: TGTGCCAGCAGCTTAGTTCTTCTCGGAGCGAATGAGCAGTTCTTC. The encoded protein is CASSLVLLGANEQFF.

In this sample, this clone turned up once. The chain employs TRBV27 and TRBJ1-2; D is ambiguous. CDR1 is MNHEY and CDR2 is SMNVEV in the germline V gene (reference sequence). V dropped 4 bases and J dropped 2 bases, with 8 bases sitting between them. The CDR3 has 13 amino acids. The DNA of the CDR3 is TGTGCCAGCAGTTCACTCCCGAACTATGGCTACACCTTC. Amino acids: CASSSLPNYGYTF.

This chain uses TRBV28 with TRBJ1-2; D is undetermined. The CDR3 extends over 13 amino acids. V was trimmed by 3 bases and J by 3 bases, leaving 8 bases between them. Germline assignment: CDR1 MDHEN and CDR2 SYDVKM. DNA for the CDR3: TGTGCCAGCAGTTTTACCCAGGACTATGGCTACACCTTC. It encodes CASSFTQDYGYTF.

This clone was observed once. The V and J genes are TRBV5-1 and TRBJ1-2; D gene uncertain. Germline values: CDR1 SGHRS, CDR2 YFSETQ. The CDR3 loop spans 13 amino acids. V was shortened by 0 bases and J by 4 bases, with 7 bases between the two germline ends. This CDR3 is CASSLESVYGYTF. For the CDR3, the DNA is TGCGCCAGCAGCTTGGAGTCGGTCTATGGCTACACCTTC.

This chain uses TRBV4-1 with TRBJ2-3, with 8 bases lining up with TRBD2. The CDR3 totals 16 residues. V lost 8 bases, J lost 5 bases, and 15 bases stayed unmatched. Germline CDR1 reads MGHRA; CDR2 reads YSYEKL. DNA for the CDR3: TGCGCCAGCCGCAAGAACCCGGGGGGGCCGGGAGATACGCAGTATTTT. Protein product: CASRKNPGGPGDTQYF.

This chain links TRBV7-3 with TRBJ1-6, with TRBD1 matching 7 bases. The CDR3 totals 13 residues. Trimming removed 5 bases from V and 8 bases from J; junction bases left unmatched: 3. Germline lookup yields CDR1 SGHTA and CDR2 FQGTGA. CDR3 nucleotide sequence: TGTGCCAGCAGCCTTACAGGGGATTCACCCCTCCACTTT. It codes for CASSLTGDSPLHF.

The rearrangement joins TRBV23-1 to TRBJ2-1, with 10 nucleotides matching TRBD1. TRBV23-1 is designated an ORF whose function remains uncertain. The CDR3 contains 19 residues. V trimming: 4 bases; J trimming: 4 bases; junction bases outside the gene matches: 16. CDR3 DNA: TGCGCCAGCAGTCGCCTGGATAAGATTCCGGGACAGGGGTACAATGAGCAGTTCTTC. Translation: CASSRLDKIPGQGYNEQFF.

A single count supports this clone. This rearrangement joins TRBV7-6 to TRBJ2-7; a possible D gene is TRBD1 (6 bases). This CDR3 has 15 amino acids. The germline V and J ends were trimmed by 4 bases and 0 bases, with 13 bases remaining between them. Germline assignment: CDR1 SGHVS and CDR2 FNYEAQ. CDR3 sequence (DNA): TGTGCCAGCAGCTCCGGCGACAGGAGCTCCTACGAGCAGTACTTC. This encodes CASSSGDRSSYEQYF. The full variable domain, rest sourced from reference TRBV7-6 and TRBJ2-7, is GAGVSQSPRYKVTKRGQDVALRCDPISGHVSLYWYRQALGQGPEFLTYFNYEAQQDKSGLPNDRFSAERPEGSISTLTIQRTEQRDSAMYRCASSSGDRSSYEQYFGPGTRLTVT.

The rearrangement joins TRBV11-2 to TRBJ1-5, with 7 bases identical to TRBD1. Germline V gene sequence: CDR1 SGHAT, CDR2 FQNNGV. V gave up 7 bases and J gave up 1 base; unmatched junction bases: 13. CDR3 length: 17 amino acids. In DNA form, the CDR3 reads TGTGCCAGCATCAAGAGGGGACAGCGGCAGAGCAATCAGCCCCAGCATTTT. Translating it yields CASIKRGQRQSNQPQHF.

The V gene is TRBV7-6, the J gene TRBJ2-1, with no clear D. This CDR3 is 15 amino acids long. V lost 2 bases and J 2 bases, leaving 10 bases between the germline ends. Looked up from germline, CDR1 is SGHVS and CDR2 is FNYEAQ. CDR3 sequence reads: CASSLINGPYNEQFF. In DNA, the CDR3 is TGTGCCAGCAGCTTAATCAACGGTCCCTACAATGAGCAGTTCTTC.

The chain joins TRBV6-5 to TRBJ1-2; D remains unclear. Trimming took 8 bases from V and 5 from J, leaving 15 bases between them. Germline V gene data show CDR1 as MNHEY and CDR2 as SVGAGI. CDR3 length: 13 amino acids. The CDR3: CASSGVRTYGYTF. The CDR3 region has the DNA TGTGCCAGCTCCGGAGTGAGGACTTATGGCTACACCTTC.

The chain joins TRBV11-2 to TRBJ2-7; D gene uncertain. The CDR3 extends over 15 amino acids. Germline CDR1 and CDR2: SGHAT and FQNNGV. Trimming removed 1 base at V and 2 bases at J, with 12 bases between. The CDR3 DNA reads TGTGCCAGCAGCTTAGGTGGCGGAAATGCCTACGAGCAGTACTTC. It yields the protein CASSLGGGNAYEQYF.

The genes are TRBV24-1 and TRBJ2-5; 11 bases fit TRBD2. V dropped 4 bases and J dropped 5; count of bases not matched to a gene: 8. The CDR3 spans 16 residues. Germline V gives CDR1 KGHDR, CDR2 SFDVKD. CDR3 residues: CATSDPTSGGLETQYF. In DNA, the CDR3 is TGTGCCACCAGTGACCCAACTAGCGGGGGCTTGGAGACCCAGTACTTC.